One sample yielded the 5 T cell receptor beta chains listed below, sequenced in a study of cytomegalovirus exposure and HLA in healthy donors. The PCR ran on 60 Vbeta and 13 Jbeta primers. The table came from immunoSEQ multiplex PCR; TCRdb's copy has only in-frame clones and leaves some out. The table lists approximately 160,000 clones, around three quarters of them singletons. Sequencing was carried out using PBMCs. These receptors originate from a man aged 40-50 years in good health and CMV-seronegative.

The chain uses TRBV7-2 and TRBJ2-3, with 9 nucleotides matching TRBD1. Germline CDR1 and CDR2: SGHTA and FQGNSA. The CDR3 is 16 amino acids. The V segment lost 3 bases and the J segment 1 base; nucleotides outside the gene matches: 5. CDR3: CASSFRWTGGTDTQYF. The CDR3 DNA is TGTGCCAGCAGCTTCAGGTGGACAGGGGGCACAGATACGCAGTATTTT.

The J gene is TRBJ1-5, the V gene TRBV5-1; 9 bases match TRBD1. In germline, CDR1 is SGHRS, CDR2 YFSETQ. CDR3 size: 14 residues. V shed 5 bases, J shed 4 bases, and the junction held 4 bases outside the gene matches. This CDR3 reads CASRGQGANQPQHF. The CDR3 nucleotides read TGCGCCAGCAGGGGACAGGGCGCTAATCAGCCCCAGCATTTT.

The V gene is TRBV27, the J gene TRBJ2-3, with a possible D match to TRBD1 (6 bases). The CDR3 totals 14 residues. CDR1 and CDR2 (germline): MNHEY, SMNVEV (reference sequence). Trimming shortened V by 4 bases and J by 5 bases, and 13 bases separated the two germline ends. CDR3 protein: CASSSNRDRDTQYF. DNA for the CDR3: TGTGCCAGCAGTTCGAACAGGGATAGAGATACGCAGTATTTT.

This clone was found a few times. The rearrangement uses TRBV5-1 and TRBJ1-6; D gene ambiguous. Trimming removed 0 bases at V and 6 bases at J, with 7 bases between. CDR3 length equals 14 residues. The germline V gene encodes CDR1 SGHRS and CDR2 YFSETQ. The CDR3 protein is CASSLAGGNSPLHF. The CDR3 region has the DNA TGCGCCAGCAGCTTGGCCGGAGGTAATTCACCCCTCCACTTT. Combining the CDR3 with reference TRBV5-1 and TRBJ1-6 gives the whole variable domain KAGVTQTPRYLIKTRGQQVTLSCSPISGHRSVSWYQQTPGQGLQFLFEYFSETQRNKGNFPGRFSGRQFSNSRSEMNVSTLELGDSALYLCASSLAGGNSPLHFGNGTRLTVT.

The CDR3 sequence: CASSLTRRGTNEKLFF. CDR3 in DNA: TGTGCCAGCAGTCTAACCCGAAGAGGAACTAATGAAAAACTGTTTTTT. This chain connects TRBV28 to TRBJ1-4; D remains ambiguous. CDR3 length: 16 amino acids. V lost 5 bases and J lost 1, with 14 bases in between. The V gene's germline CDR1 is MDHEN and CDR2 SYDVKM. Based on the CDR3 plus reference TRBV28 and TRBJ1-4, the full variable domain is DVKVTQSSRYLVKRTGEKVFLECVQDMDHENMFWYRQDPGLGLRLIYFSYDVKMKEKGDIPEGYSVSREKKERFSLILESASTNQTSMYLCASSLTRRGTNEKLFFGSGTQLSVL.